Shown below are 4 T cell receptor beta chains from a single sample sequenced in a study of blood T cells in healthy people across ages. A J-beta primer mix and a sample-barcoded 5' primer were used in a second PCR of about 6 to 12 cycles. Each CDR3 protein is one row after TCRdb ran MiXCR on the 5' RACE reads. The table shows about 1.6 million distinct CDR3 sequences, with roughly 32% occurring only once. Input material: blood. These receptor sequences come from a woman under 40 in good health.

This chain links TRBV12-3 or TRBV12-4 with TRBJ1-4; 7 nucleotides align to TRBD1. Trimming at V came to 3 bases and at J to 5 bases, leaving 6 bases not matched to a gene. The CDR3 length is 15 residues. CDR3 region: CASSFMGQKNEKLFF. The DNA of the CDR3 is TGTGCCAGCAGTTTTATGGGACAGAAGAATGAAAAACTGTTTTTT.

This clonotype was detected a few times. The chain combines TRBV20-1 with TRBJ1-1; D unresolved. CDR1 and CDR2 (germline): DFQATT, SNEGSKA (reference sequence). This CDR3 spans 12 amino acids. Trimming took off 0 bases at V and 11 bases at J, with 13 bases between the two ends. The chain's CDR3 is CSARENPVGAFF. In DNA form, the CDR3 reads TGCAGTGCTAGAGAGAACCCCGTGGGCGCTTTCTTT.

This clonotype came up a few times. The chain employs TRBV18 and TRBJ2-7, with 7 bases fitting TRBD1. Germline V gives CDR1 KGHSH, CDR2 LQKENI. J gave up 2 bases and V 3 bases, and 7 bases lay outside the gene matches. The CDR3 sequence is 15 residues long. CDR3 in amino acids: CASSPTLTGTYEQYF. The CDR3 DNA follows: TGTGCCAGCTCACCTACCTTGACAGGGACCTACGAGCAGTACTTC.

This rearrangement joins TRBV24-1 to TRBJ2-3, with 7 nucleotides matching TRBD2. V trimming: 7 bases; J trimming: 5 bases; junction bases outside the gene matches: 2. The CDR3 covers 12 residues. Germline loops: CDR1 KGHDR, CDR2 SFDVKD. The CDR3 sequence is CATRTGGDTQYF. In nucleotides, the CDR3 is TGTGCCACCAGGACGGGGGGAGATACGCAGTATTTT.